Listed below are T cell receptor beta chains from one sample, sequenced in a study of blood T cell repertoires in COVID-19. Data came from immunoSEQ multiplex PCR; TCRdb stores just in-frame clones and leaves some out. This sample has about 120,000 clones, with roughly 90% found just once. The material sequenced was peripheral blood. Source of these receptors: a human donor in a cohort sampled during active COVID-19. CDR3s leave out the opening cysteine and the closing phenylalanine or tryptophan. Fields, in order: CDR3 protein, V gene, J gene, CDR3 length.

CDR3aa: ASSLDRGDNSPLH
v_gene: TRBV19
j_gene: TRBJ1-6
len: 13

CDR3aa: SASFLNSYNEQF
v_gene: TRBV20-1
j_gene: TRBJ2-1
len: 12

CDR3aa: ASSLYEKLF
v_gene: TRBV7-9
j_gene: TRBJ1-4
len: 9

CDR3aa: ASGGSTYPYEQY
v_gene: TRBV25-1
j_gene: TRBJ2-7
len: 12

CDR3aa: AWRGREEAF
v_gene: TRBV30
j_gene: TRBJ1-1
len: 9

CDR3aa: ASNRGDTEAF
v_gene: TRBV6-5
j_gene: TRBJ1-1
len: 10

CDR3aa: ASSPQGVNEGETQY
v_gene: TRBV18
j_gene: TRBJ2-5
len: 14

CDR3aa: ASSPGEGPASGETQY
v_gene: TRBV11-3
j_gene: TRBJ2-5
len: 15

CDR3aa: ASSLDRYSGGGYT
v_gene: TRBV11-3
j_gene: TRBJ1-2
len: 13

CDR3aa: ASSPLTGGDQPQH
v_gene: TRBV28
j_gene: TRBJ1-5
len: 13

CDR3aa: AISDRMNTEAF
v_gene: TRBV10-3
j_gene: TRBJ1-1
len: 11

CDR3aa: ASSSGGWSNQPQH
v_gene: TRBV19
j_gene: TRBJ1-5
len: 13

CDR3aa: ASSPAGNQPQH
v_gene: TRBV18
j_gene: TRBJ1-5
len: 11

CDR3aa: ASSENRGGYGYT
v_gene: TRBV25-1
j_gene: TRBJ1-2
len: 12

CDR3aa: ASRKSGGLRYEQY
v_gene: TRBV27
j_gene: TRBJ2-7
len: 13

CDR3aa: ASSLTRGGHEQF
v_gene: TRBV7-3
j_gene: TRBJ2-1
len: 12

CDR3aa: ASSTRSVTGRYEQY
v_gene: TRBV19
j_gene: TRBJ2-7
len: 14

CDR3aa: ASSLGLGANVLT
v_gene: TRBV2
j_gene: TRBJ2-6
len: 12

CDR3aa: ASRLSPRDRITEAF
v_gene: TRBV5-4
j_gene: TRBJ1-1
len: 14

CDR3aa: ASRGGDGNQPQH
v_gene: TRBV4-2
j_gene: TRBJ1-5
len: 12

CDR3aa: ASSGGLAGGQETQY
v_gene: TRBV5-1
j_gene: TRBJ2-5
len: 14

CDR3aa: ASSDPRGASYNEQF
v_gene: TRBV5-4
j_gene: TRBJ2-1
len: 14

CDR3aa: ASRFLWDRGQHEQY
v_gene: TRBV6-8
j_gene: TRBJ2-7
len: 14

CDR3aa: AISDLAGGRTDTQY
v_gene: TRBV10-3
j_gene: TRBJ2-3
len: 14

CDR3aa: ASSPYRAGANVLT
v_gene: TRBV27
j_gene: TRBJ2-6
len: 13

CDR3aa: ASSQTLAGGLNEQF
v_gene: TRBV3-1/TRBV3-2
j_gene: TRBJ2-1
len: 14

CDR3aa: ASSKPGLSTDTQY
v_gene: TRBV27
j_gene: TRBJ2-3
len: 13

CDR3aa: ASSAQSETQY
v_gene: TRBV7-2
j_gene: TRBJ2-5
len: 10

CDR3aa: ASSPSRNEQF
v_gene: TRBV6-5
j_gene: TRBJ2-1
len: 10

CDR3aa: ASSPIAGTSGWETQY
v_gene: TRBV11-2
j_gene: TRBJ2-5
len: 15

CDR3aa: ATSRERQASNQPQH
v_gene: TRBV15
j_gene: TRBJ1-5
len: 14

CDR3aa: ASSLAVTHPGGGYT
v_gene: TRBV5-1
j_gene: TRBJ1-2
len: 14

CDR3aa: ASSLSGGTQY
v_gene: TRBV7-9
j_gene: TRBJ2-5
len: 10

CDR3aa: ASSKQGAKTEAF
v_gene: TRBV6-5
j_gene: TRBJ1-1
len: 12

CDR3aa: ASSFYGGLSGNTIY
v_gene: TRBV28
j_gene: TRBJ1-3
len: 14

CDR3aa: ASSFGFEQY
v_gene: TRBV11-2
j_gene: TRBJ2-7
len: 9